This T cell receptor beta chain comes out of a study of response to subunit inactivated influenza vaccine (dated by TCRdb to between 2017 and 2018). At the level of the whole study: Deep quantitative T cell receptor repertoire profiling was used in the study to track responses to a trivalent subunit inactivated influenza vaccine.

The CDR3 goes from the cysteine to the phenylalanine over 14 residues. Only the CDR3 part of the read is kept: 42 bases, read in frame from the first base. The germline V gene specifies SGHRS as CDR1 and YFSETQ as CDR2. The germline ends are 11 bases apart after V is trimmed by 8 bases and J by 0 bases. A few counts support this clonotype. Its antigen remains undetermined. Base qualities are missing; no much larger clone stands one base away. Libraries were prepared through RT-PCR. This sample was sequenced with an Illumina HiSeq 2500. Using fastp at Q25 and MiXCR, TCRdb reprocessed the public reads and kept productive beta chains. One record per CDR3 amino acid sequence lists the most common genes and DNA. This sample is represented by 560,000 or so distinct CDR3 sequences; around 8% of them were singletons. 10% to 15% of the sample is taken by the ten largest. Here is what the overall study found, with its caveats: The authors suggested that each seasonal influenza vaccination may recruit only a limited number of new T cells.

This TCR was sampled from a man between 50 and 75 years old who received an inactivated influenza vaccine. Donor details come from another sample of the same person, matched by shared clones. The chain couples TRBV5-1 to TRBJ2-2; a weak D assignment points to TRBD1 (6 bases agree). This material consisted of PBMCs from blood, taken about 24 months after vaccination. The nucleotides are TGCGCCAGTACCCAGGGGCCGAACACCGGGGAGCTGTTTTTT. Its protein reads: CASTQGPNTGELFF.